This TCR beta chain was sequenced during a study of cytomegalovirus exposure and HLA in healthy donors. The CDR3 is 16 amino acids. Looked up from germline, CDR1 is LNHDA and CDR2 is SQIVND (reference sequence). The trim removed 5 bases at V and 5 bases at J, leaving 7 bases unmatched. Regarding the study as a whole: CMV antigen specificity was confirmed in vitro for a few CMV-associated chains. Most TCR beta V segments were productive about 90% or about 30% of the time in an earlier analysis. A classifier reportedly called cytomegalovirus status with high sensitivity and specificity. Cytomegalovirus association was assigned to about 150 TCR beta chains.

About this clone itself: Its antigen is unidentified.

With 60 Vbeta and 13 Jbeta primers, the PCR was carried out. Libraries were prepared by immunoSEQ multiplex PCR; TCRdb keeps only in-frame clonotypes and omits some of them. The table has 99,000 or so clones, roughly 13% seen once. The TCR sequence derives from a man between 40 and 49 years old in good health and CMV-seropositive. The chain is built from TRBV19 and TRBJ2-3, with 13 bases matching TRBD2. The sequenced sample consisted of PBMCs. CDR3 loop: CASSQGLAGLGDTQYF. Here the CDR3 DNA reads TGTGCCAGTAGTCAGGGACTAGCGGGGTTAGGAGATACGCAGTATTTT.